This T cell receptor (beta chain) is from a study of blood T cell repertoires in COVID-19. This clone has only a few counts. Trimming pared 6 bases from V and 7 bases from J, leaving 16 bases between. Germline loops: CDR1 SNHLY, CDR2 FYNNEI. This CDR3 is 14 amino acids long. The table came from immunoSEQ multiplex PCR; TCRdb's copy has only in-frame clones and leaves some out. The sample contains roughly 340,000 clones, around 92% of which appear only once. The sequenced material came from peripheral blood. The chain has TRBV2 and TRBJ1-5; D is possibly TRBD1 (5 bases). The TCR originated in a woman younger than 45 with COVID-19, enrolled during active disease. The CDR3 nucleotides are TGTGCCAGCAGCGGGGGATTGGGAGGCCAGCCCCAGCATTTT. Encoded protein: CASSGGLGGQPQHF.